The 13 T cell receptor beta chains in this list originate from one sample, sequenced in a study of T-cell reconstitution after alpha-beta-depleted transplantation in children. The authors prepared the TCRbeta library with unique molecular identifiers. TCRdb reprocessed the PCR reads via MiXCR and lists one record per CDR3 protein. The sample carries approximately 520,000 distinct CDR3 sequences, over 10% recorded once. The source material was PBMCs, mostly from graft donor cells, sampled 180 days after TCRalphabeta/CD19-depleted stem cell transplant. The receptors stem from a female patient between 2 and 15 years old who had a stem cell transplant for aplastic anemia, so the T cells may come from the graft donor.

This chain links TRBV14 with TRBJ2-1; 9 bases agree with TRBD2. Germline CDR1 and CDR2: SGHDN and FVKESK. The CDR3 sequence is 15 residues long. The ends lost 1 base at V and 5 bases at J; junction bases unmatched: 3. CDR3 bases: TGTGCCAGCAGCCAAGTGTTAGCGGGAGACAATGAGCAGTTCTTC. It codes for CASSQVLAGDNEQFF. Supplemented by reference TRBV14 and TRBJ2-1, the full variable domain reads EAGVTQFPSHSVIEKGQTVTLRCDPISGHDNLYWYRRVMGKEIKFLLHFVKESKQDESGMPNNRFLAERTGGTYSTLKVQPAELEDSGVYFCASSQVLAGDNEQFFGPGTRLTVL.

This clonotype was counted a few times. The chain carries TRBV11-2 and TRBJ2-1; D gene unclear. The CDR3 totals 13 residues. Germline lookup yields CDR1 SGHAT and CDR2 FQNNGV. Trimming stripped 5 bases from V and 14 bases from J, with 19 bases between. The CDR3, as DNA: TGTGCCAGCAGCCCCCGCCCTAGGGAAGGAGAGTTCTTC. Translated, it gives CASSPRPREGEFF. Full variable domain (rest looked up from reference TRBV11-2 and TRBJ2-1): EAGVAQSPRYKIIEKRQSVAFWCNPISGHATLYWYQQILGQGPKLLIQFQNNGVVDDSQLPKDRFSAERLKGVDSTLKIQPAKLEDSAVYLCASSPRPREGEFFGPGTRLTVL.

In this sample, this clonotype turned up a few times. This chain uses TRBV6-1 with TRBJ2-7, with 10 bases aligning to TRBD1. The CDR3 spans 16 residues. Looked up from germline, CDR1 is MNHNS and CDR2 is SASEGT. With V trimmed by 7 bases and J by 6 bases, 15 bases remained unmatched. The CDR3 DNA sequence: TGTGCCAGCAATCGACATCCGGGACAGGGGAGAGGCGAGCAGTACTTC. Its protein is CASNRHPGQGRGEQYF.

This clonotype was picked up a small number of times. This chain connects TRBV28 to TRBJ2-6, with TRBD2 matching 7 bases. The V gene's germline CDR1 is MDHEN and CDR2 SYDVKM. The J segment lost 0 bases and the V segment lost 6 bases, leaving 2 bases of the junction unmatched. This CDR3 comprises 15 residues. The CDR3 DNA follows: TGTGCCAGCAGAGGCGGGGGCTCTGGGGCCAACGTCCTGACTTTC. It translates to CASRGGGSGANVLTF.

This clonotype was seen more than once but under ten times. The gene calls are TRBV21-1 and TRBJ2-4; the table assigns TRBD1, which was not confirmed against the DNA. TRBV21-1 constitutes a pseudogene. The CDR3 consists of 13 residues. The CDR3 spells CASSPLGKNIQYF. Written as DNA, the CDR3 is TGTGCCAGCAGCCCCCTGGGAAAGAACATTCAGTACTTC.

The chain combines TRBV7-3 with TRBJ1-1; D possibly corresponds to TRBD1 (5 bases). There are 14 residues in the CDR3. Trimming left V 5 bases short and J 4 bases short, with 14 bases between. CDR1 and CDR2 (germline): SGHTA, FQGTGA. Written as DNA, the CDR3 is TGTGCCAGCAGCGTGCCGGGACGCCCCACTGAAGCTTTCTTT. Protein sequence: CASSVPGRPTEAFF. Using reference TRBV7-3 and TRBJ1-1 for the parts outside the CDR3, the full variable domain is GAGVSQTPSNKVTEKGKYVELRCDPISGHTALYWYRQSLGQGPEFLIYFQGTGAADDSGLPNDRFFAVRPEGSVSTLKIQRTERGDSAVYLCASSVPGRPTEAFFGQGTRLTVV.

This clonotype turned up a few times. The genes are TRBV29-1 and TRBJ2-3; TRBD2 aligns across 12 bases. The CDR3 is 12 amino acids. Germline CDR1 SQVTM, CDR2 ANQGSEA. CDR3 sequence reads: CASGRALDTQYF. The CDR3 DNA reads TGCGCTAGCGGGAGGGCGTTAGATACGCAGTATTTT.

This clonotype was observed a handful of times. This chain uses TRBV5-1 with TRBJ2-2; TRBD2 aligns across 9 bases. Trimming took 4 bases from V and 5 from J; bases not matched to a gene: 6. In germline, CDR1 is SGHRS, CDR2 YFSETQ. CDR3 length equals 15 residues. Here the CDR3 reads CASSIRTSETGELFF. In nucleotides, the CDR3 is TGCGCCAGCAGCATCAGGACTAGCGAGACCGGGGAGCTGTTTTTT. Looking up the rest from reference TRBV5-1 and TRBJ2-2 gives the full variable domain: KAGVTQTPRYLIKTRGQQVTLSCSPISGHRSVSWYQQTPGQGLQFLFEYFSETQRNKGNFPGRFSGRQFSNSRSEMNVSTLELGDSALYLCASSIRTSETGELFFGEGSRLTVL.

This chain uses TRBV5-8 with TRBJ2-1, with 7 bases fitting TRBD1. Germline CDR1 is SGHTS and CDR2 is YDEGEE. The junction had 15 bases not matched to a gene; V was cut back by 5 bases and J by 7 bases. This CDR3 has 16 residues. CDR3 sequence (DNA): TGTGCCAGCAGTTTTAGGGACAGACGAAGGACGAATGAGCAGTTCTTC. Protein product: CASSFRDRRRTNEQFF.

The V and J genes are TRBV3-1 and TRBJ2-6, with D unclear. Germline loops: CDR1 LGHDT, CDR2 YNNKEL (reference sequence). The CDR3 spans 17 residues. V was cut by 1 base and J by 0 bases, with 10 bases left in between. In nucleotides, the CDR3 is TGTGCCAGCAGCCAAGGCTGGGCGAGCTCTGGGGCCAACGTCCTGACTTTC. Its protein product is CASSQGWASSGANVLTF.

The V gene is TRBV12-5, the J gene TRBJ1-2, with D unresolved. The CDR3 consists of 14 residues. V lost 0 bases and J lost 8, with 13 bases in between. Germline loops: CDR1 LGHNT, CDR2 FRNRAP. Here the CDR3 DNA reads TGTGCTAGTGGTTTGGTAACCGGACGAGGAGGCTACACCTTC. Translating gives CASGLVTGRGGYTF.

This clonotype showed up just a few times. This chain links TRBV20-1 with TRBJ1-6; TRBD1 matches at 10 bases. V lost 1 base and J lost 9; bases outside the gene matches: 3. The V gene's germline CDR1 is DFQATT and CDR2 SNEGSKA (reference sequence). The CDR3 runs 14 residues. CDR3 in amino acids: CSARGDRGASPLHF. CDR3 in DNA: TGCAGTGCTAGAGGGGACAGGGGTGCTTCACCCCTCCACTTT.

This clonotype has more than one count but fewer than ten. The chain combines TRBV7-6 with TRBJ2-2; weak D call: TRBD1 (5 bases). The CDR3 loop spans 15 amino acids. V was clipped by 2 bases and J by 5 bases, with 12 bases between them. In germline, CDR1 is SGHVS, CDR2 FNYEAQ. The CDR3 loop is CASSLRGRETGELFF. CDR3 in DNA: TGTGCCAGCAGCTTACGCGGCAGGGAAACCGGGGAGCTGTTTTTT.